Sequencing of this T cell receptor (beta chain) was carried out in a study of OX40 agonist ivuxolimab in advanced cancers. Germline V gene sequence: CDR1 SGHTA, CDR2 FQGNSA. This CDR3 region has 14 residues. Trimming left V 1 base short and J 7 bases short, with 13 bases between. On this clone: What it recognizes is unknown.

Overall study results and limits: CD4+ and CD8+ blood T cells expanded clonally by week 6 at 0.1 to 3.0 mg/kg. Expanded peripheral T cell antigen specificity was not determined. Expanded clones were, on average, more numerous in CD8+ T cells than in CD4+.

Produced via immunoSEQ multiplex PCR; TCRdb's table is partial and in-frame only. The data contain around 39,000 clones, roughly 90% of them seen just once; the ten biggest clones take up around 4%. Individuals having autoimmune disease history or systemic immunosuppression were not enrolled. The receptor was derived from an adult with an advanced solid tumor such as melanoma, head and neck, liver or kidney cancer. This specimen was CD4+ or CD8+ T cells sorted from blood, taken in a trial of the OX40 agonist ivuxolimab. The chain joins TRBV7-2 to TRBJ1-2; perhaps TRBD1 as D (5 bases). CDR3 residues: CASSLDWGSRGYTF. The CDR3 bases are TGTGCCAGCAGCTTAGACTGGGGGTCGCGTGGCTACACCTTC. Full variable domain (missing parts from reference TRBV7-2 and TRBJ1-2): GAGVSQSPSNKVTEKGKDVELRCDPISGHTALYWYRQSLGQGLEFLIYFQGNSAPDKSGLPSDRFSAERTGGSVSTLTIQRTQQEDSAVYLCASSLDWGSRGYTFGSGTRLTVV.